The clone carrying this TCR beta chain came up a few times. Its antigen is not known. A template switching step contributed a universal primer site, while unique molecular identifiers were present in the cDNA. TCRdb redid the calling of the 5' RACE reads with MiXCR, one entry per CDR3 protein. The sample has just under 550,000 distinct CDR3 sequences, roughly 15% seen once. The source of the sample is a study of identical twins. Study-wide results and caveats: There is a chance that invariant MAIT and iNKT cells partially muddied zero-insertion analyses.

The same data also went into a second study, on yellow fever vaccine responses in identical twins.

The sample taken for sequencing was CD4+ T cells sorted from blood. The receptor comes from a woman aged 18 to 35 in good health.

In DNA, the CDR3 is TGCAGTGCTGAGGGGGAGGGGTCGTACGAGCAGTACTTC. This encodes CSAEGEGSYEQYF. The chain couples TRBV20-1 to TRBJ2-7; D possibly corresponds to TRBD2 (7 bases). The CDR3 runs 13 residues. Germline values: CDR1 DFQATT, CDR2 SNEGSKA (reference sequence). V lost 5 bases to trimming and J lost 4 bases, with 15 bases between them.